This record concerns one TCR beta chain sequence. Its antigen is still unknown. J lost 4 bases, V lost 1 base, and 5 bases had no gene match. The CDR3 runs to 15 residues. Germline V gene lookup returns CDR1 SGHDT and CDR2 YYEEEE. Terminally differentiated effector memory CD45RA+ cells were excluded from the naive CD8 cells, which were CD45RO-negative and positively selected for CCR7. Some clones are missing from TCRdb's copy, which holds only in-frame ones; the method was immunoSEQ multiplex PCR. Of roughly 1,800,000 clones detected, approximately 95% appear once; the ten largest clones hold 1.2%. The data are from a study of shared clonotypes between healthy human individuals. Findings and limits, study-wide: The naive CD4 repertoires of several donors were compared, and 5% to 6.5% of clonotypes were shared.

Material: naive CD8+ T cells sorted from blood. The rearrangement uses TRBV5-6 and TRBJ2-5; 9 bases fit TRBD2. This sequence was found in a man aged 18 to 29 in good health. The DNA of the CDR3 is TGTGCCAGCAGCTTGACTAGCGGGCTTCGAGAGACCCAGTACTTC. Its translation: CASSLTSGLRETQYF.